A single sample is the source of the 13 T cell receptor beta chains below, sequenced in a study of OX40 agonist ivuxolimab in advanced cancers. The method was the immunoSEQ multiplex PCR assay. Imported from immuneACCESS, the table was reduced by TCRdb to in-frame sequences with V and J called. These copies leave out some clones; in studies compared against another copy, an unresolved V gene accounts for under half, and the cause of the remainder is not known. Recorded for this sample are 65,000 to 85,000 clones; more than 85% of them occurred a single time. Around 8% of the sample belongs to the ten largest clones. Sequencing was performed on CD4+ or CD8+ T cells sorted from blood, taken in a trial of the OX40 agonist ivuxolimab. These TCRs come from an adult with an advanced solid tumor such as melanoma, head and neck, liver or kidney cancer.

The chain joins TRBV27 to TRBJ1-5, with a tentative D call TRBD1 (5 bases). Deletions cut 2 bases from V and 1 base from J, with 6 bases between. CDR1 MNHEY and CDR2 SMNVEV come from the germline V gene (reference sequence). The length of the CDR3 is 14 residues. This CDR3 reads CASSLGGSNQPQHF. CDR3 sequence (DNA): TGTGCCAGCAGTTTAGGGGGGAGCAATCAGCCCCAGCATTTT.

The chain recombines TRBV7-9 with TRBJ2-1, with 9 bases matching TRBD1. The CDR3 covers 16 residues. The J segment lost 8 bases and the V segment lost 5 bases, leaving 13 bases of the junction unmatched. Germline assignment: CDR1 SEHNR and CDR2 FQNEAQ (reference sequence). The CDR3 region has the DNA TGTGCCAGCAGCCCAGGGACAGGGACCTATAGGGATGAGCAGTTCTTC. Its translation: CASSPGTGTYRDEQFF. The full variable domain, in which reference TRBV7-9 and TRBJ2-1 provide the parts outside the CDR3, is DTGVSQNPRHKITKRGQNVTFRCDPISEHNRLYWYRQTLGQGPEFLTYFQNEAQLEKSRLLSDRFSAERPKGSFSTLEIQRTEQGDSAMYLCASSPGTGTYRDEQFFGPGTRLTVL.

This CDR3 reads CAISESWTGSKETQYF. CDR3 in DNA: TGTGCCATCAGTGAGTCGTGGACAGGCTCGAAAGAGACCCAGTACTTC. The chain links TRBV10-3 to TRBJ2-5; 7 bases align to TRBD1. V gave up 0 bases and J gave up 3 bases; unmatched junction bases: 7. The CDR3 is 16 amino acids. Germline values: CDR1 ENHRY, CDR2 SYGVKD.

The V gene is TRBV2, the J gene TRBJ2-3; 7 positions match TRBD1. The CDR3 extends over 13 amino acids. CDR1 and CDR2 (germline): SNHLY, FYNNEI. The trim removed 5 bases at V and 4 bases at J, leaving 3 bases unmatched. This chain's CDR3 is CASSRGRPDTQYF. The CDR3 DNA reads TGTGCCAGCAGTAGGGGGCGCCCAGATACGCAGTATTTT. The whole variable domain, remainder taken from reference TRBV2 and TRBJ2-3, is EPEVTQTPSHQVTQMGQEVILRCVPISNHLYFYWYRQILGQKVEFLVSFYNNEISEKSEIFDDQFSVERPDGSNFTLKIRSTKLEDSAMYFCASSRGRPDTQYFGPGTRLTVL.

The J gene is TRBJ1-5, the V gene TRBV7-6, with D perhaps matching TRBD1 (5 bases). With 5 bases removed from V and 7 bases from J, the gap between germline ends came to 15 bases. Germline CDR1 is SGHVS and CDR2 is FNYEAQ. The CDR3 runs 14 residues. CDR3 loop: CASSPGFLVQPQHF. As DNA, the CDR3 is TGTGCCAGCAGCCCAGGGTTTTTAGTCCAGCCCCAGCATTTT.

The CDR3 region is CASTVSQGLYSPLHF. As DNA, the CDR3 is TGTGCCAGCACTGTGAGTCAGGGGTTGTACTCACCCCTCCACTTT. The chain combines TRBV2 with TRBJ1-6, with D possibly TRBD1 on 6 matching bases. Looked up from germline, CDR1 is SNHLY and CDR2 is FYNNEI. This CDR3 has 15 residues. V was trimmed by 7 bases and J by 10 bases, leaving 20 bases between them.

This clone has a single count. The rearrangement links TRBV5-6 to TRBJ2-1; 12 nucleotides match TRBD2. The CDR3 loop spans 15 amino acids. The V and J ends lost 0 bases and 10 bases, in that order; junction bases with no gene match: 5. Germline assignment: CDR1 SGHDT and CDR2 YYEEEE. CDR3 sequence reads: CASSLVTSGGREQFF. The CDR3 nucleotides read TGTGCCAGCAGCTTGGTAACTAGCGGGGGGAGGGAGCAGTTCTTC.

The chain carries TRBV7-2 and TRBJ1-2; D remains unclear. The V gene lost 4 bases and the J gene lost 4 bases, with 19 bases spanning the gap. CDR1 SGHTA and CDR2 FQGNSA come from the germline V gene. This CDR3 is built from 16 residues. CDR3 nucleotides: TGTGCCAGCAGCTCCGGACCGTCCTTCGGGAGCTATGGCTACACCTTC. Translated: CASSSGPSFGSYGYTF.

The chain couples TRBV13 to TRBJ1-4; 12 bases agree with TRBD1. This CDR3 has 18 residues. Germline CDR1 and CDR2: PRHDT and FYEKMQ (reference sequence). Unmatched junction bases numbered 6, after V lost 3 bases and J lost 1 base. CDR3 sequence reads: CASSLGGTGGLTNEKLFF. The CDR3, as DNA: TGTGCCAGCAGCTTGGGCGGGACAGGGGGCTTAACTAATGAAAAACTGTTTTTT.

This chain connects TRBV7-8 to TRBJ1-5; unclear D gene. Germline V gives CDR1 SGHVS, CDR2 FQNEAQ. The CDR3 is made up of 13 amino acids. Trimming removed 4 bases from V and 3 bases from J, with 7 bases in between. Here the CDR3 reads CASSYQLNQPQHF. CDR3 sequence (DNA): TGTGCCAGCAGCTACCAGCTCAATCAGCCCCAGCATTTT.

The V gene is TRBV18, the J gene TRBJ2-1, with 8 bases fitting TRBD1. CDR3 length equals 17 residues. V was pared by 3 bases and J by 7 bases, with 14 bases of the junction left unmatched. Germline CDR1 KGHSH, CDR2 LQKENI. CDR3 coding DNA: TGTGCCAGCTCACCGAAGGACAGGGTGTGGATTTCGAATGAGCAGTTCTTC. It codes for CASSPKDRVWISNEQFF.

This chain connects TRBV29-1 to TRBJ1-1; TRBD1 aligns across 7 bases. Trimming took 8 bases from V and 1 from J; bases not matched to a gene: 7. There are 13 residues in the CDR3. Germline CDR1 reads SQVTM; CDR2 reads ANQGSEA. CDR3 nucleotide sequence: TGCAGCACCGATTACAGGGGGAACACTGAAGCTTTCTTT. Translating gives CSTDYRGNTEAFF.

V usage is TRBV6-4 and J usage is TRBJ1-1; D uncertain. The V gene's germline CDR1 is MRHNA and CDR2 SNTAGT. The CDR3 covers 13 residues. The V end was cut by 7 bases, the J end by 1 base, with 10 bases between. In nucleotides, the CDR3 is TGTGCCAGCAAAGGTCCAGGGAACACTGAAGCTTTCTTT. It yields the protein CASKGPGNTEAFF.